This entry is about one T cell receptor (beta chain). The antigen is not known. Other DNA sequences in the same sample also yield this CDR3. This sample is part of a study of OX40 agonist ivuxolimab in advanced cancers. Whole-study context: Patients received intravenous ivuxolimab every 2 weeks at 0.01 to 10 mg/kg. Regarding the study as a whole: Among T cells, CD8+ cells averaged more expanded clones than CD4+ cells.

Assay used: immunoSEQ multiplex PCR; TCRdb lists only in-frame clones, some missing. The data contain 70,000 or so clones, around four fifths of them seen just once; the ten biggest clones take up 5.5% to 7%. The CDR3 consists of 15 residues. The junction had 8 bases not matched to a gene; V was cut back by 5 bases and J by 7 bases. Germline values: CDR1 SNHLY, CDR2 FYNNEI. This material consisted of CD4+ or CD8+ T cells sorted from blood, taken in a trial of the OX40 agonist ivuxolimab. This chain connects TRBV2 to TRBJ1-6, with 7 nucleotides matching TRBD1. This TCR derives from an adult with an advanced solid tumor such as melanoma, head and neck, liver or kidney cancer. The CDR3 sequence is CASSLQGIGNSPLHF. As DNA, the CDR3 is TGTGCCAGCAGTTTACAGGGGATAGGGAATTCACCCCTCCACTTT.